This T cell receptor beta chain was found in a study of T cell repertoires in cytomegalovirus infection. Study-wide background: Indications came from public TCR beta signatures; they pointed to CMV infection and to a matching HLA type.

This CDR3 has 15 amino acids. Trimming removed 6 bases at V and 0 bases at J, with 12 bases between. Comments on this clonotype: The antigen is undetermined.

Overall study findings and caveats: Within the response measured ex vivo, HLA-C-restricted CMV-specific TCR beta clonotypes were dominant. The study identified carriers of CMV plus the relevant HLA from cumulative public TCR beta family frequency.

TCRdb re-analysed the reads in MiXCR, keeping a single row per CDR3 protein. The table shows fewer than 550,000 distinct CDR3 sequences, with roughly a third occurring only once. Sequencing was carried out using PBMCs. The sequence was collected from a human donor in good health (CMV status not recorded). Some clones in this sample may be carry-over from other donors' samples. The chain combines TRBV12-3 or TRBV12-4 with TRBJ1-5; D not certain. For the CDR3, the DNA is TGTGCCAGCAGCGTAACTGCTCATAGCAATCAGCCCCAGCATTTT. Protein product: CASSVTAHSNQPQHF.